This T cell receptor (beta chain) was sequenced during a study of T cell changes during pregnancy in multiple sclerosis. Germline lookup yields CDR1 MNHEY and CDR2 SMNVEV (reference sequence). The CDR3 contains 15 residues. Trimming stripped 0 bases from V and 3 bases from J, with 11 bases between. Method: immunoSEQ multiplex PCR; TCRdb's copy keeps in-frame clones and lacks some. The repertoire consists of some 63,000 clones, with around nine tenths occurring once and the leading ten covering just over 0.85%. The rearrangement joins TRBV27 to TRBJ1-2; unclear D gene. The source was peripheral blood, collected before pregnancy. The clonotype originates from a female donor with multiple sclerosis, enrolled in a pregnancy study. The CDR3, as DNA: TGTGCCAGCAGTTTATCCCCGGGGTCTCACTATGGCTACACCTTC. Its translation is CASSLSPGSHYGYTF.